This T cell receptor (beta chain) originates from a study of blood T cell repertoires in COVID-19. Across the whole study: PBMCs, B-cell-depleted T cells, or T cells provided the cDNA or gDNA that made up the material.

The CDR3 has 12 amino acids. Germline V gene lookup returns CDR1 KGHSH and CDR2 LQKENI. Deletions cut 3 bases from V and 10 bases from J, with 7 bases between. The assay was immunoSEQ multiplex PCR, and TCRdb's table has in-frame clones only and misses some. Among 140,000 to 150,000 clones listed, 70% to 90% were seen once. The chain uses TRBV18 and TRBJ1-6; D ambiguous. The receptor's source is a woman aged 35 to 49 who had recovered from COVID-19. Sequenced sample: PBMCs or T cells enriched from blood (not recorded which). CDR3 sequence: CASSPEGSPLHF. DNA for the CDR3: TGTGCCAGCTCACCTGAGGGCTCACCCCTCCACTTT.